This is a list of T cell receptor beta chains from one sample in a study of OX40 agonist ivuxolimab in advanced cancers. Using immunoSEQ multiplex PCR, the repertoire was profiled, and TCRdb retains in-frame clones only, with some absent. Among some 86,000 clones listed, roughly 84% were seen once. The sequencing used CD4+ or CD8+ T cells sorted from blood, collected in a trial of the OX40 agonist ivuxolimab. The origin of the receptors is an adult with an advanced solid tumor such as melanoma, head and neck, liver or kidney cancer. CDR3s include the opening cysteine and the closing phenylalanine or tryptophan. Fields, in order: J gene, V gene, clone size, D gene, CDR3 protein, CDR3 DNA. A D gene is named only where the DNA matches it firmly. The size entry is marked missing in some rows and otherwise reads once, few, many or a size class.

TRBJ1-5	TRBV27	-	-	CASSLLGDQPQHF	TGTGCCAGCAGTTTATTGGGGGATCAGCCCCAGCATTTT
TRBJ1-1	TRBV7-6	-	-	CASSLNTETEAFF	TGTGCCAGCAGCTTAAATACGGAAACTGAAGCTTTCTTT
TRBJ2-7	TRBV6-5	-	-	CASSYSTSFTYEQYF	TGTGCCAGCAGTTACTCGACTAGTTTTACCTACGAGCAGTACTTC
TRBJ1-1	TRBV11-2	-	-	CASSLKVVGPSGRTEAFF	TGTGCCAGCAGCTTAAAAGTTGTGGGGCCCTCGGGGCGGACTGAAGCTTTCTTT
TRBJ2-6	TRBV5-1	-	-	CASSLAGAGANVLTF	TGCGCCAGCAGCTTGGCAGGGGCTGGGGCCAACGTCCTGACTTTC
TRBJ1-1	TRBV27	-	TRBD1	CASSLYFGGGMNTEAFF	TGTGCCAGCAGTTTGTATTTCGGAGGGGGCATGAACACTGAAGCTTTCTTT
TRBJ2-2	TRBV30	few	-	CAWMGGFGELFF	TGTGCCTGGATGGGGGGATTCGGGGAGCTGTTTTTT
TRBJ2-7	TRBV2	few	-	CASNVGVHSYEQYF	TGTGCCAGCAACGTGGGAGTCCACTCCTACGAGCAGTACTTC
TRBJ1-5	TRBV7-2	-	-	CASSLLPHLSNQPQHF	TGTGCCAGCAGCTTACTGCCACACCTCAGCAATCAGCCCCAGCATTTT
TRBJ2-7	TRBV7-3	many	-	CASSFDILEQYF	TGTGCCAGCAGCTTTGACATCCTAGAGCAGTACTTC
TRBJ2-7	TRBV5-8	-	-	CASILPNSYEQYF	TGTGCCAGCATTCTACCTAATTCCTACGAGCAGTACTTC
TRBJ1-2	TRBV27	-	-	CASSLSPYGPFSYF	TGTGCCAGCAGTTTAAGCCCCTATGGTCCGTTCTCCTACTTC
TRBJ1-5	TRBV30	-	-	CAWQGGGNQPQHF	TGTGCCTGGCAAGGGGGTGGCAATCAGCCCCAGCATTTT
TRBJ2-1	TRBV10-3	-	TRBD2	CAISESLSGRDNEQFF	TGTGCCATCAGTGAGTCGCTTAGCGGGAGGGACAATGAGCAGTTCTTC
TRBJ1-5	TRBV7-2	-	-	CASSIGGGQPQHF	TGTGCCAGCAGTATTGGAGGGGGACAGCCCCAGCATTTT
TRBJ1-1	TRBV19	-	-	CASSISETTLNTEAFF	TGTGCCAGTAGTATATCCGAGACAACCCTGAACACTGAAGCTTTCTTT
TRBJ2-3	TRBV2	few	TRBD1	CASSERPDRALHDTQYF	TGTGCCAGCAGTGAAAGGCCGGACAGGGCTCTTCACGATACGCAGTATTTT
TRBJ2-2	TRBV30	-	-	CAWRSGPRAGELFF	TGTGCCTGGCGGTCCGGGCCCCGGGCCGGGGAGCTGTTTTTT
TRBJ2-3	TRBV7-8	-	-	CASSSRASKTDTQYF	TGTGCCAGCAGCTCCAGGGCTAGCAAAACAGATACGCAGTATTTT
TRBJ1-2	TRBV18	-	-	CASSPSTGIANYGYTF	TGTGCCAGCTCACCTTCCACAGGGATCGCTAACTATGGCTACACCTTC
TRBJ2-5	TRBV5-1	-	TRBD2	CASSLGGGEETQYF	TGCGCCAGCAGCTTGGGCGGGGGAGAGGAGACCCAGTACTTC
TRBJ2-1	TRBV10-3	once	TRBD2	CAIQRPGLAVRGDNEQFF	TGTGCCATACAACGACCGGGACTAGCGGTCCGAGGGGACAATGAGCAGTTCTTC
TRBJ1-2	TRBV9	few	-	CASTTNYGYTF	TGTGCCAGCACCACTAACTATGGCTACACCTTC
TRBJ2-7	TRBV30	-	-	CAWTLERGQGSEQYF	TGTGCCTGGACCTTAGAGAGGGGTCAAGGAAGTGAGCAGTACTTC
TRBJ2-5	TRBV14	-	-	CASSPGWVPAEAQYF	TGTGCCAGCAGCCCCGGGTGGGTCCCGGCGGAGGCCCAGTACTTC
TRBJ2-6	TRBV5-5	-	-	CASSYPPRSGANVLTF	TGTGCCAGCAGCTACCCGCCCCGCTCTGGGGCCAACGTCCTGACTTTC
TRBJ2-1	TRBV7-2	-	TRBD2	CASTASAGGEQFF	TGTGCCAGCACGGCTTCAGCGGGAGGTGAGCAGTTCTTC
TRBJ1-4	TRBV27	-	-	CASSLWGPNEKLFF	TGTGCCAGCAGTTTGTGGGGCCCTAATGAAAAACTGTTTTTT
TRBJ1-6	TRBV23-1	-	-	CASSQNTFLDNSPLHF	TGCGCCAGCAGTCAAAACACCTTTCTAGATAATTCACCCCTCCACTTT